Described below is a single T cell receptor beta chain sequence and its context. This specimen comes from a study of blood T cell repertoires in COVID-19. Background on the study: Sites across the United States, Italy and Spain contributed samples from acute and convalescent COVID-19. PBMCs, B-cell-depleted T cells, or T cells were the source of the cDNA or gDNA that made up the material.

This CDR3 has 16 residues. Germline V gene data show CDR1 as SGDLS and CDR2 as YYNGEE. The trim removed 0 bases at V and 8 bases at J, leaving 11 bases unmatched. As handled by the study authors: How many nucleated cells were present was estimated from reference gene primer amplification. Clones were sequenced by immunoSEQ multiplex PCR, and TCRdb holds only the in-frame ones, with some missing. D and trimming were read from the DNA, whereas the V and J calls and clone size are those reported in that table. Among roughly 250,000 clones listed, around nine tenths were seen once. This rearrangement joins TRBV9 to TRBJ2-1; 7 bases agree with TRBD1. The sample was peripheral blood. The clonotype comes from a woman aged 40 to 50 who had recovered from COVID-19. The CDR3 sequence is CASSVASTGATDEQFF. The CDR3 coding sequence is TGTGCCAGCAGCGTAGCTTCAACAGGGGCTACGGATGAGCAGTTCTTC.